What follows are 9 T cell receptor beta chains derived from one specimen sequenced in a study of blood T cell repertoires in COVID-19. Libraries were prepared by immunoSEQ multiplex PCR; TCRdb keeps only in-frame clonotypes and omits some of them. The sample holds roughly 200,000 clones; approximately 90% are singletons and the top ten take about 1.2%. The sequenced sample was PBMCs or T cells enriched from blood (not recorded which). The receptors shown here come from a young man who had recovered from COVID-19.

The V call is TRBV7-9, the J call TRBJ1-1; TRBD1 agrees at 8 bases. The V gene's germline CDR1 is SEHNR and CDR2 FQNEAQ (reference sequence). V lost 5 bases to trimming and J lost 1 base; unmatched junction nucleotides: 6. CDR3 length: 15 residues. CDR3 coding DNA: TGTGCCAGCAGCCCGCGACAGGGGAAGAACACTGAAGCTTTCTTT. Amino acid sequence: CASSPRQGKNTEAFF. The complete variable domain, with remaining parts taken from reference TRBV7-9 and TRBJ1-1, reads DTGVSQNPRHKITKRGQNVTFRCDPISEHNRLYWYRQTLGQGPEFLTYFQNEAQLEKSRLLSDRFSAERPKGSFSTLEIQRTEQGDSAMYLCASSPRQGKNTEAFFGQGTRLTVV.

The V gene is TRBV18, the J gene TRBJ1-4; the D is unclear. Per the germline V gene, CDR1 is KGHSH and CDR2 is LQKENI. Trimming left V 0 bases short and J 6 bases short, with 17 bases between. This CDR3 spans 17 amino acids. DNA for the CDR3: TGTGCCAGCTCACCACCGAGTTGGTGGGGAGGAGATGAAAAACTGTTTTTT. It yields the protein CASSPPSWWGGDEKLFF.

The chain has TRBV2 and TRBJ2-2, with D possibly matching TRBD1 (5 bases). The CDR3 spans 13 residues. V was shortened by 6 bases and J by 1 base, with 6 bases between the two germline ends. Germline CDR1 SNHLY, CDR2 FYNNEI. In DNA form, the CDR3 reads TGTGCCAGCAGAGACAGGAACACCGGGGAGCTGTTTTTT. This gives the protein CASRDRNTGELFF.

This clone was seen ten or more times. The V call is TRBV10-3, the J call TRBJ2-7; TRBD2 is a possible D gene (5 bases). The CDR3 contains 13 residues. The germline V and J ends were trimmed by 11 bases and 2 bases, with 16 bases remaining between them. Germline CDR1 and CDR2: ENHRY and SYGVKD. This CDR3 reads CAVETDGTYEQYF. The CDR3 DNA is TGTGCCGTCGAAACGGACGGGACCTACGAGCAGTACTTC.

V usage is TRBV7-6 and J usage is TRBJ2-1; D is possibly TRBD1 (6 bases). The length of the CDR3 is 14 residues. Germline assignment: CDR1 SGHVS and CDR2 FNYEAQ. The V gene lost 4 bases and the J gene lost 6 bases, with 13 bases spanning the gap. The CDR3 DNA reads as TGTGCCAGCAGCTCACAGGGAATTGGCAATGAGCAGTTCTTC. Encoded protein: CASSSQGIGNEQFF.

V gene TRBV24-1 combines with J gene TRBJ2-3; TRBD1 matches 8 bases. The germline V gene encodes CDR1 KGHDR and CDR2 SFDVKD. J was trimmed by 2 bases and V by 5 bases; bases with no gene match: 11. The CDR3 contains 17 residues. This chain's CDR3 is CATSADRDRSLTDTQYF. DNA of the CDR3: TGTGCCACCAGTGCTGACCGGGACAGGAGCCTCACAGATACGCAGTATTTT.

The rearrangement links TRBV7-2 to TRBJ2-5, with TRBD2 matching over 7 bases. The V segment lost 6 bases and the J segment 4 bases; nucleotides outside the gene matches: 8. Per the germline V gene, CDR1 is SGHTA and CDR2 is FQGNSA. The CDR3 extends over 14 amino acids. The CDR3 region has the DNA TGTGCCAGCAGTTACGGCGGGAGTTCAGAGACCCAGTACTTC. Translation gives CASSYGGSSETQYF.

The chain employs TRBV18 and TRBJ1-2; 10 positions match TRBD1. The V segment lost 0 bases and the J segment 7 bases; nucleotides outside the gene matches: 5. The CDR3 is 15 amino acids. Germline CDR1 and CDR2: KGHSH and LQKENI. Written as DNA, the CDR3 is TGTGCCAGCTCACCACCGGGGACAGGGGAGGCTGGCTACACCTTC. It is translated as CASSPPGTGEAGYTF.

The chain employs TRBV30 and TRBJ2-5; tentatively, D is TRBD2 (7 bases). Trimming left V 3 bases short and J 4 bases short, with 15 bases between. There are 14 residues in the CDR3. Germline V gene lookup returns CDR1 GTSNPN and CDR2 SVGIG (reference sequence). DNA for the CDR3: TGTGCCTGGAGAGGGGGGGCCGTTGTAGAGACCCAGTACTTC. Encoded protein: CAWRGGAVVETQYF.